This TCR beta chain was sequenced for a study of T cells in Graves' hyperthyroidism and ophthalmopathy. The TCR beta CDR3 regions underwent amplification using RNA transcripts as the source. Researchers ran a first-round RT-PCR on the TCR CDR3 using the HTBI primer set. TCRdb itself ran the multiplex PCR reads through MiXCR, one entry per CDR3 protein. The profile covers approximately 300,000 distinct CDR3 sequences, with around 20% appearing a single time and 35% to 40% taken by the ten largest. This clonotype showed up just a few times. Its antigen is unidentified. CDR1 is MNHNS, CDR2 SASEGT, per germline. This CDR3 contains 16 residues. The junction had 7 bases not matched to a gene; V was cut back by 2 bases and J by 4 bases. Findings of the study overall: Most clonotypes that expanded in the thyroid above 0.001 also showed up in blood.

At least 3 on the Clinical Activity Score was recorded for ophthalmopathy patients, who also had NOSPECS grade at least 4 and duration under 3 months. The authors took PBMCs from 9.5 to 10 ml fresh peripheral blood. Sequenced input: blood. The TCR sequence derives from a man aged 50-59 years with Graves' ophthalmopathy. V usage is TRBV6-1 and J usage is TRBJ2-7; 11 bases align to TRBD2. The CDR3 nucleotides read TGTGCCAGCAGTGAAAGTAGACTAGCGGGACAATACGAGCAGTACTTC. It specifies CASSESRLAGQYEQYF.